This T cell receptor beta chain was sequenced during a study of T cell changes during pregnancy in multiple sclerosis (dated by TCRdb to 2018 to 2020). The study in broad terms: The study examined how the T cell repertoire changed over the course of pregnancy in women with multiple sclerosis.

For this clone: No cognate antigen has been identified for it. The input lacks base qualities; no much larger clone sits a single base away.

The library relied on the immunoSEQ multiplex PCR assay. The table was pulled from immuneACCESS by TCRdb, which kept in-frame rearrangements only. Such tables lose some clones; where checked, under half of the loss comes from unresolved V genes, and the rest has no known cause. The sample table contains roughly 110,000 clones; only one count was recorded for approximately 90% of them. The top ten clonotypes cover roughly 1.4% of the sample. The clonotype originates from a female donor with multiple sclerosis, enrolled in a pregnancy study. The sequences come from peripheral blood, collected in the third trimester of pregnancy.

CDR3 sequence: CASSFNYNEQFF. The DNA is TGTGCCAGCAGCTTTAACTACAATGAGCAGTTCTTC. In this chain, TRBV13 is recombined with TRBJ2-1, with no confident D gene call. From cysteine to phenylalanine, the CDR3 is 12 amino acids long. Only the CDR3 portion is preserved as DNA: 36 bases, with reading frame beginning at the first base. V sheds 3 bases and J sheds 3 bases, leaving 3 bases between their ends. CDR1 and CDR2, per the germline V gene (reference sequence), are PRHDT and FYEKMQ.